The 22 T cell receptor beta chains below all came from one sample that was sequenced in a study of cytomegalovirus exposure and HLA in healthy donors. Researchers ran the PCR with 60 Vbeta and 13 Jbeta primers. Clones were sequenced by immunoSEQ multiplex PCR, and TCRdb holds only the in-frame ones, with some missing. The data show 200,000 to 250,000 clones, 70% to 80% seen once. The sequenced sample was PBMCs. These TCRs come from an older woman in good health and CMV-seropositive.

This clone was observed a few times. This sequence joins TRBV27 and TRBJ2-1, with TRBD2 identical over 8 bases. The CDR3 runs 16 residues. With 2 bases clipped from V and 10 bases from J, the junction kept 13 bases outside the gene matches. Germline-derived CDR1 and CDR2 are MNHEY and SMNVEV (reference sequence). CDR3 nucleotides: TGTGCCAGCAGTTTAATAGCGGGGCGAATTTTCGTGGAGCAGTTCTTC. Its protein product is CASSLIAGRIFVEQFF.

V usage is TRBV5-1 and J usage is TRBJ2-1; 8 nucleotides align to TRBD1. Germline V gene data show CDR1 as SGHRS and CDR2 as YFSETQ. This CDR3 comprises 14 residues. The ends lost 3 bases at V and 6 bases at J; junction bases unmatched: 5. In nucleotides, the CDR3 is TGCGCCAGCAGCTCGCAGGGGGCAGGCAATGAGCAGTTCTTC. It yields the protein CASSSQGAGNEQFF.

CDR3 amino acids: CASSPGHIPANTGELFF. DNA of the CDR3: TGTGCCAGTAGTCCGGGACATATTCCCGCGAACACCGGGGAGCTGTTTTTT. The rearrangement links TRBV19 to TRBJ2-2; D perhaps matches TRBD1 (6 bases). The length of the CDR3 is 17 residues. The germline CDR1 and CDR2 sequences are LNHDA and SQIVND (reference sequence). The ends were cut back, 5 bases at V and 0 bases at J, with 16 bases in the middle.

The chain joins TRBV27 to TRBJ1-6; TRBD1 matches 9 bases. The CDR3 has 16 amino acids. V lost 4 bases and J lost 9; bases outside the gene matches: 10. Per the germline V gene, CDR1 is MNHEY and CDR2 is SMNVEV (reference sequence). CDR3 in DNA: TGTGCCAGCAGTTCTCCGGGACAGGGCCTGGGTTCACCCCTCCACTTT. As protein: CASSSPGQGLGSPLHF.

This clone occurred once. The chain uses TRBV6-1 and TRBJ2-3; 8 nucleotides line up with TRBD2. After removal of 6 bases from V and 2 bases from J, the junction contained 4 bases not matched to a gene. The V gene's germline CDR1 is MNHNS and CDR2 SASEGT. The CDR3 consists of 14 residues. CDR3 in DNA: TGTGCCAGCAGCGCAGGACTAGCCACAGATACGCAGTATTTT. This translates into CASSAGLATDTQYF.

CDR3 sequence (DNA): TGTGCCAGCACCGGGAGCAATCAGCCCCAGCATTTT. Its protein product is CASTGSNQPQHF. The chain is built from TRBV6-1 and TRBJ1-5; D gene unclear. V was clipped by 7 bases and J by 1 base, with 5 bases between them. The CDR3 runs 12 residues. CDR1 and CDR2 from the germline V gene are MNHNS and SASEGT.

This rearrangement joins TRBV11-1 to TRBJ1-2; D not certain. Germline V gene data show CDR1 as SGHAT and CDR2 as FQDESV (reference sequence). Trimming pared 1 base from V and 6 bases from J, leaving 15 bases between. The CDR3 spans 15 residues. The CDR3 sequence is CASSLDPSAADGYTF. The CDR3 coding sequence is TGTGCCAGCAGCTTAGACCCTTCGGCGGCGGATGGCTACACCTTC. Using reference TRBV11-1 and TRBJ1-2 for the parts outside the CDR3, the full variable domain is EAEVAQSPRYKITEKSQAVAFWCDPISGHATLYWYRQILGQGPELLVQFQDESVVDDSQLPKDRFSAERLKGVDSTLKIQPAELGDSAMYLCASSLDPSAADGYTFGSGTRLTVV.

This rearrangement joins TRBV4-3 to TRBJ2-7, with D possibly TRBD2 on 5 matching bases. CDR3 length equals 15 residues. The V gene lost 0 bases and the J gene lost 6 bases, with 15 bases spanning the gap. In germline, CDR1 is LGHNA, CDR2 YSLEER. In DNA form, the CDR3 reads TGCGCCAGCAGCCAAGAGCGGGTGGTTTACGCCGAGCAGTACTTC. It codes for CASSQERVVYAEQYF.

Only one count was recorded for this clone. The CDR3 region has the DNA TGTGCCTGGAGACAGGGTATGCGTGTCGGCTATGGCTACACCTTC. Protein product: CAWRQGMRVGYGYTF. The chain joins TRBV30 to TRBJ1-2, with a weak D call TRBD1 (6 bases). The CDR3 loop spans 15 amino acids. CDR1 is GTSNPN and CDR2 is SVGIG in the germline V gene (reference sequence). Trimming took 3 bases from V and 4 from J, leaving 18 bases between them.

The genes are TRBV19 and TRBJ1-5, with 9 bases aligning to TRBD1. The CDR3 has 14 amino acids. V trimming: 10 bases; J trimming: 5 bases; junction bases outside the gene matches: 9. Germline V CDR1 and CDR2: LNHDA, SQIVND (reference sequence). In DNA, the CDR3 is TGTGCCACTAACTCCGGGACAGGGTATCAGCCCCAGCATTTT. As protein: CATNSGTGYQPQHF.

The V gene is TRBV7-9, the J gene TRBJ1-5; D unresolved. From germline, CDR1 is SEHNR and CDR2 FQNEAQ (reference sequence). This CDR3 is 14 amino acids long. The V and J ends lost 1 base and 0 bases respectively, with 4 bases between them. CDR3 sequence reads: CASSLDGSNQPQHF. CDR3 in DNA: TGTGCCAGCAGCTTAGACGGTAGCAATCAGCCCCAGCATTTT. Variable domain in full (rest from reference TRBV7-9 and TRBJ1-5): DTGVSQNPRHKITKRGQNVTFRCDPISEHNRLYWYRQTLGQGPEFLTYFQNEAQLEKSRLLSDRFSAERPKGSFSTLEIQRTEQGDSAMYLCASSLDGSNQPQHFGDGTRLSIL.

The chain employs TRBV5-4 and TRBJ2-7; 7 nucleotides align to TRBD2. CDR1 and CDR2 (germline): SGHNT, YYREEE (reference sequence). V was clipped by 1 base and J by 1 base; unmatched bases: 8. The CDR3 contains 16 residues. As DNA, the CDR3 is TGTGCCAGCAGCTTGAAACGCGGGACTATGTCCTACGAGCAGTACTTC. This encodes CASSLKRGTMSYEQYF.

This clone was seen a handful of times. The CDR3 loop is CASSYGQGNYGYTF. As DNA, the CDR3 is TGTGCCAGCAGTTACGGGCAGGGTAACTATGGCTACACCTTC. This chain joins TRBV6-5 and TRBJ1-2; the D gene is possibly TRBD1 (5 bases). CDR1 is MNHEY and CDR2 is SVGAGI in the germline V gene. V lost 2 bases and J lost 1, with 8 bases in between. There are 14 residues in the CDR3.

This chain links TRBV9 with TRBJ1-1, with D possibly matching TRBD1 (5 bases). This CDR3 region has 16 residues. V shed 4 bases and J shed 0 bases, with 16 bases lying between them. Germline CDR1 SGDLS, CDR2 YYNGEE. The CDR3: CASSPGGVIMNTEAFF. The CDR3 DNA follows: TGTGCCAGCAGCCCGGGAGGGGTAATCATGAACACTGAAGCTTTCTTT.

The DNA of the CDR3 is TGTGCCAGCAGCTTATTAGGGGGGGAAGGAGAGACCCAGTACTTC. It is translated as CASSLLGGEGETQYF. This chain joins TRBV5-6 and TRBJ2-5; a possible D gene is TRBD2 (7 bases). CDR3 size: 15 residues. Per the germline V gene, CDR1 is SGHDT and CDR2 is YYEEEE. V was shortened by 2 bases and J by 4 bases, with 15 bases between the two germline ends.

This chain joins TRBV5-1 and TRBJ2-7, with 12 bases matching TRBD2. Germline values: CDR1 SGHRS, CDR2 YFSETQ. The CDR3 totals 15 residues. V dropped 4 bases and J dropped 4; count of bases not matched to a gene: 6. This CDR3 reads CASSRLAGEEYEQYF. The DNA for the CDR3 is TGCGCCAGCAGCCGACTAGCGGGAGAAGAGTACGAGCAGTACTTC.

V usage is TRBV10-3 and J usage is TRBJ1-1, with no clear D. V was trimmed by 7 bases and J by 1 base, leaving 4 bases between them. There are 11 residues in the CDR3. Germline values: CDR1 ENHRY, CDR2 SYGVKD. The CDR3 here is CAITSNTEAFF. The CDR3, as DNA: TGTGCCATCACCTCGAACACTGAAGCTTTCTTT.

The V gene is TRBV29-1, the J gene TRBJ1-1; D call uncertain. V dropped 7 bases and J dropped 3 bases, with 12 bases sitting between them. The CDR3 totals 12 residues. The germline gives CDR1 SQVTM, CDR2 ANQGSEA. For the CDR3, the DNA is TGCAGCGCCCTTCGCGGGGACACTGAAGCTTTCTTT. Protein: CSALRGDTEAFF.

The V gene is TRBV6-1, the J gene TRBJ2-7; TRBD2 matches 12 bases. Unmatched junction bases numbered 4, after V lost 5 bases and J lost 2 bases. This CDR3 has 15 residues. Per the germline V gene, CDR1 is MNHNS and CDR2 is SASEGT. The CDR3 spells CASSQGLAGTYEQYF. Written as DNA, the CDR3 is TGTGCCAGCAGTCAAGGACTAGCGGGAACCTACGAGCAGTACTTC.

This rearrangement joins TRBV28 to TRBJ1-5, with a tentative D call TRBD1 (5 bases). The CDR3 runs to 15 residues. Germline V gene lookup returns CDR1 MDHEN and CDR2 SYDVKM. Trimming took off 3 bases at V and 1 base at J, with 10 bases between the two ends. For the CDR3, the DNA is TGTGCCAGCAGTTTGCCCAGGGCCAGCAATCAGCCCCAGCATTTT. It encodes CASSLPRASNQPQHF.

This clone was recorded a few times. The chain couples TRBV19 to TRBJ2-7, with 9 bases identical to TRBD1. The CDR3 consists of 15 residues. Looked up from germline, CDR1 is LNHDA and CDR2 is SQIVND (reference sequence). V shed 6 bases and J 3 bases; nucleotides not matched to a gene: 9. The CDR3 coding sequence is TGTGCCAGTAGACTACAGGGGGCCAGCTTCTACGAGCAGTACTTC. This codes for CASRLQGASFYEQYF. Full variable domain (rest looked up from reference TRBV19 and TRBJ2-7): DGGITQSPKYLFRKEGQNVTLSCEQNLNHDAMYWYRQDPGQGLRLIYYSQIVNDFQKGDIAEGYSVSREKKESFPLTVTSAQKNPTAFYLCASRLQGASFYEQYFGPGTRLTVT.

The chain combines TRBV7-2 with TRBJ2-3, with 12 bases fitting TRBD2. The ends lost 4 bases at V and 4 bases at J; junction bases unmatched: 6. Germline assignment: CDR1 SGHTA and CDR2 FQGNSA. The CDR3 contains 16 residues. CDR3 sequence (DNA): TGTGCCAGCAGCTCCTCTAGCGGGGGGGCCTCAGATACGCAGTATTTT. Protein: CASSSSSGGASDTQYF.